The text below deals with one T cell receptor (beta chain). These data come from a study of blood T cell repertoires in COVID-19. Study overall: T cells, B-cell-depleted T cells, or PBMCs supplied cDNA or gDNA.

V gave up 7 bases and J gave up 3 bases; unmatched junction bases: 5. The CDR3 is made up of 13 amino acids. Germline CDR1 is MNHEY and CDR2 is SVGAGI. Clones were sequenced by immunoSEQ multiplex PCR, and TCRdb holds only the in-frame ones, with some missing. Altogether about 75,000 clones are present, around 89% being singletons, with the ten largest covering 6% to 7%. V and J are TRBV6-5 and TRBJ2-7; 8 nucleotides match TRBD1. This TCR was recovered from a woman aged 70-85 years with acute or convalescent COVID-19. Sequencing was done on a sample of peripheral blood. DNA for the CDR3: TGTGCCAGCACCTCAGACAGGGGCTACGAGCAGTACTTC. Translated: CASTSDRGYEQYF.